The clone carrying this T cell receptor (beta chain) occurred many times. Its antigen is not known. This entry comes from a study of breast tumors, draining lymph nodes, adjacent tissues. Study results and limitations: Tumor TCR diversity was below lymph nodes but above nontumor tissue.

Axillary draining lymph nodes of breast cancer patients supplied the node samples. V was cut by 0 bases and J by 0 bases, with 9 bases left in between. From germline, CDR1 is SGHRS and CDR2 YFSETQ. The CDR3 has 15 amino acids. TCRdb re-called the multiplex PCR reads through MiXCR, storing one row per CDR3 protein. This sample carries 200,000 to 300,000 distinct CDR3 sequences, more than 30% of them seen once, and the ten largest clones take around 1%. The source material was axillary lymph node tissue. The TCR comes from a female donor with breast cancer. Some clones in this sample may be carry-over from other donors' samples. This chain joins TRBV5-1 and TRBJ2-5; no clear D gene. As DNA, the CDR3 is TGCGCCAGCAGCTTGGTTGCAGCCAACCAAGAGACCCAGTACTTC. Amino acids: CASSLVAANQETQYF.